This is a list of T cell receptor beta chains from one sample in a study of human T cells and chemical hapten exposure. One entry per CDR3 protein results from TCRdb running MiXCR on the RACE reads. The sample lists about 350,000 distinct CDR3 sequences, 4.5% to 5.5% occurring once. This sample comprised whole blood, obtained in connection with sensitization to the hapten diphenylcyclopropenone (DPC). Every receptor here comes from a woman between 18 and 29 years old with alopecia areata. Some clones in this sample may be carry-over from other donors' samples. The CDR3 runs from the conserved cysteine through the conserved F or W. D genes are given only for firm matches. Rows give clone size only sometimes, using once, few, many, or a class for an expanded clone.

j_call clone_size v_call d_call cdr3_nt cdr3_aa
TRBJ1-2 many TRBV7-2 . TGTGCCAGCAGCTTAGGACCCTTATATGGCTACACCTTC CASSLGPLYGYTF
TRBJ1-2 few TRBV6-6 . TGTGCCAGCACTTTTAGTAGGGATTACGATGGCTACACCTTC CASTFSRDYDGYTF
TRBJ2-1 many TRBV3-1 . TGTGCCAGCAGCCAGACTCTGTTATGGATAAGCTCCTACAATGAGCAGTTCTTC CASSQTLLWISSYNEQFF
TRBJ2-1 few TRBV7-9 . TGTGCCAGCGGCCATGAGCAGTTCTTC CASGHEQFF
TRBJ1-1 few TRBV18 . TGTGCCAGCTCACCGCAGGAGCTAGACGACGTGGGCACTGAAGCTTTCTTT CASSPQELDDVGTEAFF
TRBJ1-1 many TRBV7-9 TRBD1 TGTGCCAGCAGCTTAATGCGCGGGACAGCGAACACTGAAGCTTTCTTT CASSLMRGTANTEAFF
TRBJ1-5 . TRBV28 . TGTGCCAGCAGTTGGGCTCAGGGGAGGGGACGAAATCAGCCCCAGCATTTT CASSWAQGRGRNQPQHF
TRBJ2-5 few TRBV9 TRBD1 TGTGCCAGCAGCGTGAGACCGGGACAGGAGACCCAGTACTTC CASSVRPGQETQYF
TRBJ1-2 . TRBV12-3/TRBV12-4 . TGTGCCAGCAGCCCGTTTGGTAACTATGGCTACACCTTC CASSPFGNYGYTF
TRBJ1-5 few TRBV7-8 . TGTGCCAGCAGCTCCAATGCGGCTACAGCGTTCAATCAGCCCCAGCATTTT CASSSNAATAFNQPQHF
TRBJ2-4 few TRBV20-1 . TGCAGTGCTAATCCTTCGGGGATCAAAAACATTCAGTACTTC CSANPSGIKNIQYF
TRBJ2-2 many TRBV19 TRBD1 TGTGCCAGTAGGGGGACAGGGGTCACCGGGGAGCTGTTTTTT CASRGTGVTGELFF
TRBJ2-1 . TRBV29-1 TRBD2 TGCAGCGTTGACCCAGCGGGGTACAATGAGCAGTTCTTC CSVDPAGYNEQFF
TRBJ1-1 few TRBV5-6 . TGTGCCAGCAGCTTGGCGGTCGTGGGGACAAAAGGCACTGAAGCTTTCTTT CASSLAVVGTKGTEAFF
TRBJ2-2 many TRBV4-1 TRBD2 TGCGCCAGCAGCCAAGTATACCGACTAGCGCGTAGCGGTTCATACACCGGGGAGCTGTTTTTT CASSQVYRLARSGSYTGELFF
TRBJ1-1 few TRBV20-1 . TGCAGTGCCTTTGCTGACGAGGGAGGGAACACTGAAGCTTTCTTT CSAFADEGGNTEAFF
TRBJ1-2 many TRBV12-3/TRBV12-4 TRBD1 TGTGCCAGCAGTTGGACAGGAGACTATGGCTACACCTTC CASSWTGDYGYTF
TRBJ1-3 many TRBV27 TRBD1 TGTGCCAGCAGTTGGACAGGCCTATCTGGAAACACCATATATTTT CASSWTGLSGNTIYF
TRBJ2-2 few TRBV4-1 . TGCGCCAGCAGCCAAGGGACCGAAAGGGGGGAGCTGTTTTTT CASSQGTERGELFF
TRBJ1-4 few TRBV19 . TGTGCCAGTAGTAATCAAAGGTCTGAAAAACTGTTTTTT CASSNQRSEKLFF
TRBJ2-2 . TRBV5-1 TRBD1 TGCGCCAGCAGCTTGGTGGGACAGGGGATGAACACCGGGGAGCTGTTTTTT CASSLVGQGMNTGELFF
TRBJ2-7 . TRBV6-5 TRBD1 TGTGCCAGCAGCCCACTGGGGGGACAGGGGCCTTCCTACGAGCAGTACTTC CASSPLGGQGPSYEQYF
TRBJ2-4 . TRBV4-2 . TGTGCCAGCAGCCTGGAAAGGGTCAAAAACATTCAGTACTTC CASSLERVKNIQYF
TRBJ2-5 many TRBV7-2 . TGTGCCAGCAGCTTAGCCTTTCCCGAAGAGACCCAGTACTTC CASSLAFPEETQYF
TRBJ2-7 many TRBV2 TRBD2 TGTGCCAGCAGCCTGGGACTAGCCTACGAGCAGTACTTC CASSLGLAYEQYF
TRBJ2-1 few TRBV4-2 TRBD2 TGTGCCAGCAGCGCTAGCGGAAACAATGAGCAGTTCTTC CASSASGNNEQFF
TRBJ2-3 many TRBV7-2 . TGTGCCAGCCACCCCAGACTGGGCACAGATACGCAGTATTTT CASHPRLGTDTQYF
TRBJ2-3 many TRBV6-4 TRBD2 TGTGCCAGCAGTGACTCGACGGGGGGGCAGGATACGCAGTATTTT CASSDSTGGQDTQYF
TRBJ1-2 many TRBV12-3/TRBV12-4 . TGTGCCAGCAGTTCCGCCGGGGGGCTTGGGGGCTACACCTTC CASSSAGGLGGYTF
TRBJ1-1 few TRBV7-2 TRBD1 TGTGCCAGCAGCTTGCAGGGGGGGAGGACTGAAGCTTTCTTT CASSLQGGRTEAFF
TRBJ1-6 many TRBV12-3/TRBV12-4 . TGTGCCAGCAGTTTATCCCCAGGGCGCTCACCCCTCCACTTT CASSLSPGRSPLHF
TRBJ2-5 few TRBV10-3 . TGTGCCATCAGCACCAAACCATCAAAACAAGAGACCCAGTACTTC CAISTKPSKQETQYF
TRBJ2-7 many TRBV27 . TGTGCCAGCAGTTTAGGGATGTCGCCCTACGAGCAGTACTTC CASSLGMSPYEQYF
TRBJ1-1 few TRBV15 TRBD1 TGTGCCACCAGCAGGAACAGGGGGAACACTGAAGCTTTCTTT CATSRNRGNTEAFF
TRBJ2-6 many TRBV10-3 . TGTGCCATCAGTGAATATGGGGCCAACGTCCTGACTTTC CAISEYGANVLTF
TRBJ1-6 few TRBV6-5 . TGTGCCAGCAGTCTACACCGGGCCAGCCGGGTAATTTCACCCCTCCACTTT CASSLHRASRVISPLHF
TRBJ2-3 few TRBV5-1 . TGCGCCAGCAGTTTGGGCTCAGGGCCGAACTCTAGAGTCAGCACAGATACGCAGTATTTT CASSLGSGPNSRVSTDTQYF
TRBJ1-1 many TRBV18 . TGTGCCAGCTCACCAGATAACACTGAAGCTTTCTTT CASSPDNTEAFF
TRBJ1-4 many TRBV10-3 . TGTGCCATCAGTGAGAGGGCAAACACCGATGAAAAACTGTTTTTT CAISERANTDEKLFF
TRBJ1-5 . TRBV27 . TGTGCCAGCAGTTTACTGGGGTTCAATCAGCCCCAGCATTTT CASSLLGFNQPQHF
TRBJ2-1 few TRBV12-3/TRBV12-4 TRBD2 TGTGCCAGCAGTGCCGGGACTAGCGGATACAATGAGCAGTTCTTC CASSAGTSGYNEQFF
TRBJ2-7 many TRBV20-1 . TGCAGTGCCCCGACGAAGAGCTCCTACGAGCAGTACTTC CSAPTKSSYEQYF
TRBJ1-1 . TRBV29-1 TRBD1 TGCAGCGTTGGGGACAGGGAGAACACTGAAGCTTTCTTT CSVGDRENTEAFF
TRBJ1-5 many TRBV6-1 TRBD1 TGTGCCAGCAGCCAGACGGGACAGACTAGCAATCAGCCCCAGCATTTT CASSQTGQTSNQPQHF
TRBJ2-7 few TRBV20-1 . TGCAGTGCTTGGGACAAAGGAGACTACGAGCAGTACTTC CSAWDKGDYEQYF
TRBJ2-5 few TRBV9 . TGTGCCAGCAGCCCAAGACAGATCGAAGAGACCCAGTACTTC CASSPRQIEETQYF
TRBJ2-7 many TRBV4-2 . TGTGCCAGCAGCCAAGGGACCGGCCGGACTTCCTACGAGCAGTACTTC CASSQGTGRTSYEQYF
TRBJ2-7 . TRBV4-1 TRBD1 TGCGCCAGCAGCCTCAGGTTGACAGGGGTTGGGGTGGACTACGAGCAGTACTTC CASSLRLTGVGVDYEQYF
TRBJ2-3 many TRBV5-1 TRBD1 TGCGCCAGCAGCTTGGTGGGACAGGGGACTAAAACGCAGTATTTT CASSLVGQGTKTQYF
TRBJ2-3 many TRBV4-3 . TGCGCCAGCAGCCAAGATACGCTAAGGGCAGATACGCAGTATTTT CASSQDTLRADTQYF